This record covers a single TCR beta chain. Antigen specificity is unknown. This sample is part of a study of shared clonotypes between healthy human individuals. Turning to the study itself: Three plates were used per donor for CD4 naive, three for CD4 memory, two for CD8 naive and one for CD8 memory.

General study findings and limits: Sampling used blood alone; tissue repertoires probably differ.

The CDR3 loop spans 14 amino acids. V was trimmed by 7 bases and J by 7 bases, leaving 16 bases between them. The V gene's germline CDR1 is SNHLY and CDR2 FYNNEI. Original processing methods: ImmunoSEQ junction-only sequences lacked quality scores, so their filtering differed. Some clones are missing from TCRdb's copy, which holds only in-frame ones; the method was immunoSEQ multiplex PCR. V and J calls and clone size are given by that table; D and trimming were obtained from the DNA. The sample lists more than 550,000 clones, roughly 72% seen once, with around 1.7% in the top ten. Sequences were obtained from memory CD4+ T cells sorted from blood. Subset in this sample: CD45RA-negative fraction. The chain joins TRBV2 to TRBJ2-2, with D maybe TRBD1 (7 bases). The receptor was isolated from a woman aged 30 to 39 in good health. The CDR3 bases are TGTGCCAGCAACCGGCAGGGGGGCGACGGGGAGCTGTTTTTT. Protein sequence: CASNRQGGDGELFF.